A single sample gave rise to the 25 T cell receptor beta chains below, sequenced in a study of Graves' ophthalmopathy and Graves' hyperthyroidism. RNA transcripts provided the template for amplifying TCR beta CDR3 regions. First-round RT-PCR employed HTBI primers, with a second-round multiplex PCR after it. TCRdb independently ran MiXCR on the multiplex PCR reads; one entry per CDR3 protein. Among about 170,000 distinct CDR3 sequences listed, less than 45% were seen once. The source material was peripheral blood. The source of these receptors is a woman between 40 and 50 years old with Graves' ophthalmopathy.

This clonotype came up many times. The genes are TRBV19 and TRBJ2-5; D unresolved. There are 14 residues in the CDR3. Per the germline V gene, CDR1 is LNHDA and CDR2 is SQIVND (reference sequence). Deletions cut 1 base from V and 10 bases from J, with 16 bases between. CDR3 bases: TGTGCCAGTAGTATAGCTGAGACCCGGCGTATCCAGTACTTC. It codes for CASSIAETRRIQYF.

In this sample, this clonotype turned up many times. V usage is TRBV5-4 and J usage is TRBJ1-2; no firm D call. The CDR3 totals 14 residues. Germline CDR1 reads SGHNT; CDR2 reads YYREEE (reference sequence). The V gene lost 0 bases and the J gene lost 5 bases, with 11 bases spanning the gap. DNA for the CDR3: TGTGCCAGCAGCTTGGCGGCAATCGATTATGGCTACACCTTC. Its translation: CASSLAAIDYGYTF.

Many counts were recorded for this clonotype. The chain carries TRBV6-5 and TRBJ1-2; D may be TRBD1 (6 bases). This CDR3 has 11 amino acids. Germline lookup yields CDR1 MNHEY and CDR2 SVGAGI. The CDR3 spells CGGGAGYGYTF. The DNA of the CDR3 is TGTGGGGGGGGGGCAGGCTATGGCTACACCTTC.

The CDR3 is CASSSSGSGSYEQYF. CDR3 in DNA: TGTGCCAGCAGTAGTTCAGGGTCTGGCTCCTACGAGCAGTACTTC. This sequence joins TRBV27 and TRBJ2-7; the D gene is possibly TRBD1 (5 bases). Looked up from germline, CDR1 is MNHEY and CDR2 is SMNVEV (reference sequence). V lost 5 bases and J lost 0, with 14 bases in between. This CDR3 has 15 amino acids.

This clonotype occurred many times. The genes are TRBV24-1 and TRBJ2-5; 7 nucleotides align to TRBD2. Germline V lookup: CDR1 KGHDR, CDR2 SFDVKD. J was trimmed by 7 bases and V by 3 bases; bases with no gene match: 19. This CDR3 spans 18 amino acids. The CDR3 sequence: CATSDPGRDTKHRVTQYF. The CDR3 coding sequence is TGTGCCACCAGTGATCCTGGGAGGGATACTAAGCACCGTGTGACCCAGTACTTC.

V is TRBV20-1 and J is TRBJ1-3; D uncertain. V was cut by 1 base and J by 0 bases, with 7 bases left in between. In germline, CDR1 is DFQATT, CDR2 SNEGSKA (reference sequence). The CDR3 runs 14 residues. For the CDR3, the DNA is TGCAGTGCTAGAGTCCCGGTCTCTGGAAACACCATATATTTT. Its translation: CSARVPVSGNTIYF.

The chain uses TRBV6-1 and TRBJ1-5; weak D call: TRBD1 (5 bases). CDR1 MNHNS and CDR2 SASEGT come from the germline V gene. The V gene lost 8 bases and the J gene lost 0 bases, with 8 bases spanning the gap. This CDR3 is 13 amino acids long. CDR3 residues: CASAGTSNQPQHF. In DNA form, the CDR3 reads TGTGCCAGCGCGGGGACTAGCAATCAGCCCCAGCATTTT.

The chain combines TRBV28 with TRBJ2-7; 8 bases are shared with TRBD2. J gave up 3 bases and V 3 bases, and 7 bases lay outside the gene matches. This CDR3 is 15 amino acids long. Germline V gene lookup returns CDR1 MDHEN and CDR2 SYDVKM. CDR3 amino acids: CASSFRAGGDYEQYF. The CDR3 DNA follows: TGTGCCAGCAGTTTTCGGGCGGGGGGTGACTACGAGCAGTACTTC.

The DNA for the CDR3 is TGTGCCAGTAGCCCTTCCGGGACTAGCGGGAGCGCCTACGAGCAGTACTTC. It yields the protein CASSPSGTSGSAYEQYF. This sequence joins TRBV19 and TRBJ2-7, with 14 bases aligning to TRBD2. This CDR3 is 17 amino acids long. Per the germline V gene, CDR1 is LNHDA and CDR2 is SQIVND (reference sequence). V shed 6 bases, J shed 2 bases, and the junction held 9 bases outside the gene matches.

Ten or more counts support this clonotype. CDR3 sequence: CSVEEYGTGQGYTF. The CDR3 coding sequence is TGCAGCGTTGAGGAATACGGGACAGGGCAAGGCTACACCTTC. This chain connects TRBV29-1 to TRBJ1-2, with 9 bases that match TRBD1. The CDR3 is 14 residues long. Germline-derived CDR1 and CDR2 are SQVTM and ANQGSEA. The V segment lost 3 bases and the J segment 8 bases; nucleotides outside the gene matches: 10.

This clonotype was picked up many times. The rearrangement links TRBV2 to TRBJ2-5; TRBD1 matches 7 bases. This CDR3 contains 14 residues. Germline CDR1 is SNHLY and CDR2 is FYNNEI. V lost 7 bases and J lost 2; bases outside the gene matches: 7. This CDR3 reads CASIERTGQETQYF. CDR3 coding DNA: TGTGCCAGCATAGAGCGGACAGGACAAGAGACCCAGTACTTC.

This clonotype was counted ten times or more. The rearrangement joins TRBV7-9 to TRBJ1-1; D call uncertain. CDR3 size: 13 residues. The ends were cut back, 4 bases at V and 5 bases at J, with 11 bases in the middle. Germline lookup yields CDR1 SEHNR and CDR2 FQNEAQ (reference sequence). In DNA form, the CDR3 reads TGTGCCAGCAGCTCCCAGGCGGGGACTGAAGCTTTCTTT. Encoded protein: CASSSQAGTEAFF.

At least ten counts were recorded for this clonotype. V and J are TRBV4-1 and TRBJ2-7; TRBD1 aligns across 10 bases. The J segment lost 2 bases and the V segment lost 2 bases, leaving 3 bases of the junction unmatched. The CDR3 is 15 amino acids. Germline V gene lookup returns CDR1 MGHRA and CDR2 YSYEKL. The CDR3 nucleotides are TGCGCCAGCAGCCAACCGGGACAGGGGACCTACGAGCAGTACTTC. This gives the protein CASSQPGQGTYEQYF.

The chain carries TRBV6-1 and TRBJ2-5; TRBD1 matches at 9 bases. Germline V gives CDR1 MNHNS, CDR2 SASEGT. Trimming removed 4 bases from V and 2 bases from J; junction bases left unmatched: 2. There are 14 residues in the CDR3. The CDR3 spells CASSVGQGQETQYF. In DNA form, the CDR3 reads TGTGCCAGCAGTGTGGGACAGGGACAAGAGACCCAGTACTTC.

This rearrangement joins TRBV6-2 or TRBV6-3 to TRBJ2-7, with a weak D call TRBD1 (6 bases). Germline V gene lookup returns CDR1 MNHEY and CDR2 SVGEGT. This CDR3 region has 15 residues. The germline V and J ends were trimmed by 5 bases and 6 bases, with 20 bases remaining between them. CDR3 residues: CASSTARGHLTEQYF. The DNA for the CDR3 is TGTGCCAGCAGTACGGCCAGGGGACACCTCACCGAGCAGTACTTC.

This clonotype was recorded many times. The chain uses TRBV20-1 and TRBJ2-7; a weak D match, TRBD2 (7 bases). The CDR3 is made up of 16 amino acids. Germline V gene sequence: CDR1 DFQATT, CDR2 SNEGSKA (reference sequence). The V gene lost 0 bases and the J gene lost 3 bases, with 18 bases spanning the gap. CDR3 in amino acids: CSARDPAGAKLYEQYF. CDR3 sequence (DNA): TGCAGTGCTAGAGACCCCGCGGGGGCGAAACTCTACGAGCAGTACTTC.

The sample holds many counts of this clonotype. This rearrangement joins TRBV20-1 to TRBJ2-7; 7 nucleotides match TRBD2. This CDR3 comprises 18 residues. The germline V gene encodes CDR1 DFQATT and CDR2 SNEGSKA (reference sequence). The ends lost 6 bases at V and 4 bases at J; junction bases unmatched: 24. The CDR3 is CSAPPPWLAVGRGYEQYF. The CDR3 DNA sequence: TGCAGTGCCCCTCCCCCGTGGCTAGCGGTCGGTAGAGGGTACGAGCAGTACTTC.

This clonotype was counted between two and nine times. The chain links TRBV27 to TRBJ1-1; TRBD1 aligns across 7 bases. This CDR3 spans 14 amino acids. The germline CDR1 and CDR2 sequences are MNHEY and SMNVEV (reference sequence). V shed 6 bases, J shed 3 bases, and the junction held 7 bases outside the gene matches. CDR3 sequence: CASRRGQDYTEAFF. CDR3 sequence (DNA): TGTGCCAGCAGACGCGGACAGGATTACACTGAAGCTTTCTTT.

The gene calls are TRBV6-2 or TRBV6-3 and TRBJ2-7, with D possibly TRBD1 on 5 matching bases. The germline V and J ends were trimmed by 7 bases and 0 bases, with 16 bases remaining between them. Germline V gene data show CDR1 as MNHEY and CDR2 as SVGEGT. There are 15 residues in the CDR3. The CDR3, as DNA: TGTGCCAGCATCTTGACAGCGCACAGCTCCTACGAGCAGTACTTC. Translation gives CASILTAHSSYEQYF.

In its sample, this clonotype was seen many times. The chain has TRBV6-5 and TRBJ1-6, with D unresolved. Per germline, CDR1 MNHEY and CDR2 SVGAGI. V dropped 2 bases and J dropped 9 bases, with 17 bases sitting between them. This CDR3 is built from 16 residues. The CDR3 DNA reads TGTGCCAGCAGTTACGGGTTCGGGGTAGCGAGTTCACCCCTCCACTTT. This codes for CASSYGFGVASSPLHF.

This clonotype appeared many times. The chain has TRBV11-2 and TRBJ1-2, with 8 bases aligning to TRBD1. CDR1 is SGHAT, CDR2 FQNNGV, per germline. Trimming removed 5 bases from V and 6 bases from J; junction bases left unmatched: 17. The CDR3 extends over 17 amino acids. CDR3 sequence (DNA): TGTGCCAGCAGCCCCCTAGGGGAGGACAGGGTCCGGCATGGCTACACCTTC. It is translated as CASSPLGEDRVRHGYTF. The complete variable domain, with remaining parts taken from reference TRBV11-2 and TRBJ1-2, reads EAGVAQSPRYKIIEKRQSVAFWCNPISGHATLYWYQQILGQGPKLLIQFQNNGVVDDSQLPKDRFSAERLKGVDSTLKIQPAKLEDSAVYLCASSPLGEDRVRHGYTFGSGTRLTVV.

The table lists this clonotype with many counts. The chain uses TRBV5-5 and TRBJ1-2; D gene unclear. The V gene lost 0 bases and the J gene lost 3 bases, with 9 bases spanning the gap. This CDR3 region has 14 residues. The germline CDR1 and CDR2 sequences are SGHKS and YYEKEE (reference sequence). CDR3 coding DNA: TGTGCCAGCAGCTTGGATTCCGGGTACTATGGCTACACCTTC. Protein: CASSLDSGYYGYTF.

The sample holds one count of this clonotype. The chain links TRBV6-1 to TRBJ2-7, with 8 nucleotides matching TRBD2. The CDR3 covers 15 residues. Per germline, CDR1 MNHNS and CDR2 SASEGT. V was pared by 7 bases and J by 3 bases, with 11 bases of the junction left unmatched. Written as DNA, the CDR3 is TGTGCCAGCACCCCGGGGGGGAAACTCCGCTACGAGCAGTACTTC. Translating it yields CASTPGGKLRYEQYF.

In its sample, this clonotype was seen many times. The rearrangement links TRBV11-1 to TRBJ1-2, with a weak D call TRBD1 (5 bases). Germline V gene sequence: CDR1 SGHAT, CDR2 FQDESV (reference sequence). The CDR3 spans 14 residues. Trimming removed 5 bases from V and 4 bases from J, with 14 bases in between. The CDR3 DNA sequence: TGTGCCAGCAGCAGTCTCGGGGGGAGCTATGGCTACACCTTC. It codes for CASSSLGGSYGYTF. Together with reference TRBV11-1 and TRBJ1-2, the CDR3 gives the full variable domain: EAEVAQSPRYKITEKSQAVAFWCDPISGHATLYWYRQILGQGPELLVQFQDESVVDDSQLPKDRFSAERLKGVDSTLKIQPAELGDSAMYLCASSSLGGSYGYTFGSGTRLTVV.

Written as DNA, the CDR3 is TGTGCCAGCAGTTACTCGGGGGTGGGTGGCTACACCTTC. As protein: CASSYSGVGGYTF. This chain connects TRBV6-5 to TRBJ1-2; weak D call: TRBD1 (5 bases). V was clipped by 0 bases and J by 7 bases, with 9 bases between them. This CDR3 has 13 amino acids. The germline V gene has CDR1 MNHEY and CDR2 SVGAGI.